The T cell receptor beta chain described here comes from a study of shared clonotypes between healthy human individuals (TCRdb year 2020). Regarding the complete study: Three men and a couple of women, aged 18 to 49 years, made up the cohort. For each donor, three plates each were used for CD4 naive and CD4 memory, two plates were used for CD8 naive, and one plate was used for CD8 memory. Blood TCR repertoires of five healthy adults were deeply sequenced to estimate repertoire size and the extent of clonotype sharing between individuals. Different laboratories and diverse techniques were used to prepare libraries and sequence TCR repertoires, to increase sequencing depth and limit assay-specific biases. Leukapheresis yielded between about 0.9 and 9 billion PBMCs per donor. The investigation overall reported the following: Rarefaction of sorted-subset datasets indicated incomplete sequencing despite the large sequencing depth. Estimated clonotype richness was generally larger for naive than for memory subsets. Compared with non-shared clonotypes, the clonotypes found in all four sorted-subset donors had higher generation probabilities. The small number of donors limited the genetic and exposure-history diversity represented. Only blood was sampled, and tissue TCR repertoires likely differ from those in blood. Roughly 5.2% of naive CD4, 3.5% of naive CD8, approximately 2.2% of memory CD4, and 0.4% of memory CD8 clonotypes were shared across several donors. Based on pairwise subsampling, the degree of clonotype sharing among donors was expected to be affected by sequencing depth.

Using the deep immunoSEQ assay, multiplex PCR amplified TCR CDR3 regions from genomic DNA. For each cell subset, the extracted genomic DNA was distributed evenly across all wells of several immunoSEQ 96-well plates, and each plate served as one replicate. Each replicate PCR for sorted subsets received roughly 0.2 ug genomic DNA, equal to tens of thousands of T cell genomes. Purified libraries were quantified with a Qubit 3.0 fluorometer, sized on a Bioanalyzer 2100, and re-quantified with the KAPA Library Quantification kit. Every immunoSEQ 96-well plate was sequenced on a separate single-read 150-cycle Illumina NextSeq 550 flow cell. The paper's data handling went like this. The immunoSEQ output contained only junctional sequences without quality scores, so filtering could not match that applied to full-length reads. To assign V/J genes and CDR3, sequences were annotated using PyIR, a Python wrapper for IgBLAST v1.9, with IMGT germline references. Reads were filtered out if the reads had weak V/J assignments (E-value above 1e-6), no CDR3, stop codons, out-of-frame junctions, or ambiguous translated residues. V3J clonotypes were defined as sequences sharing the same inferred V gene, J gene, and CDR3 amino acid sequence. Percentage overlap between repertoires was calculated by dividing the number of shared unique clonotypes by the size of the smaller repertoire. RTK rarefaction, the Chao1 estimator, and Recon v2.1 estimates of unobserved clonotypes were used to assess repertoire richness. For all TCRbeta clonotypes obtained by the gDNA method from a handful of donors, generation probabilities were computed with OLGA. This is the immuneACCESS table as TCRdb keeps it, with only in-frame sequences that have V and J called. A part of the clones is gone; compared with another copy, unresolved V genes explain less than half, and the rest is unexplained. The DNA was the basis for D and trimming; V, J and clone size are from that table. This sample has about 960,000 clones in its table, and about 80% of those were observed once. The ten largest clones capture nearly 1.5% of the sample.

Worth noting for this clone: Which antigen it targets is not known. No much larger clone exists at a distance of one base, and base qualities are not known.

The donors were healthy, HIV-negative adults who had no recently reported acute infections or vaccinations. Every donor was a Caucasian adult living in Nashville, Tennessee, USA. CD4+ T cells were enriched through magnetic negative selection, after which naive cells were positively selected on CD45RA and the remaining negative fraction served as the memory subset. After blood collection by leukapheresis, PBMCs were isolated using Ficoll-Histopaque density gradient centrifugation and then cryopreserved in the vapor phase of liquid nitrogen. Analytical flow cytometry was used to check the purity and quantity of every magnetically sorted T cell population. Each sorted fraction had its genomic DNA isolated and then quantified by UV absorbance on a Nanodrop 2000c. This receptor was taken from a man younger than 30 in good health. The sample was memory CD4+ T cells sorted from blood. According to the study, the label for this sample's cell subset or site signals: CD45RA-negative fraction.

In nucleotide form, the sequence is TGTGCCAGCAGCCAAGATACGGCTAGAGGAGATACGCAGTATTTT. It translates as CASSQDTARGDTQYF. The sequence joins TRBV14 to TRBJ2-3; no confident D gene assignment can be made. A distance of 12 bases separates the germline ends of V and J, which lose 0 bases and 5 bases respectively. Via the germline V gene, CDR1 is SGHDN and CDR2 FVKESK. The CDR3 runs 15 amino acids, cysteine and phenylalanine included. Solely the CDR3 DNA is kept, with 45 bases framed from the first base.